The clone carrying this T cell receptor beta chain was found many times. Its specificity is unknown. This sample stems from a study of neurological immune-mediated disorders. At the level of the study: Of the multiple sclerosis patients, some 34 in total, around 31 were relapsing-remitting and 3 were secondary progressive.

Each CDR3 protein gets one entry after TCRdb re-called the 5' RACE reads with MiXCR. Of some 70,000 distinct CDR3 sequences listed, 3.4% are singletons. The germline V gene encodes CDR1 ENHRY and CDR2 SYGVKD. The CDR3 spans 19 residues. With V trimmed by 4 bases and J by 0 bases, 15 bases remained unmatched. Findings of the study overall: HTLV-1-associated myelopathy ranked highest for TCR clonal expansion and multiple sclerosis lowest, beneath healthy controls. No expanded-clone CDR3 amino acid sequence recurred across subjects, suggesting private TCR-beta repertoires.

The receptor was isolated from a man aged 40-49 years with multiple sclerosis. The J gene is TRBJ2-3, the V gene TRBV10-3; 8 bases agree with TRBD2. Sequencing was carried out using PBMCs. The CDR3 loop reads CAISGGIKRGHPSTDTQYF. As DNA, the CDR3 is TGTGCCATCAGTGGAGGGATTAAGCGGGGGCACCCTAGCACAGATACGCAGTATTTT.